These 12 T cell receptor beta chains were all obtained from the same sample, sequenced in a study of T cells of healthy individuals. TCRdb passed the 5' RACE reads through MiXCR, listing each CDR3 protein once. The table has around 90,000 distinct CDR3 sequences, 5% seen once. Every receptor here comes from a female donor in good health.

The rearrangement joins TRBV29-1 to TRBJ1-3; D is uncertain. The V end lost 4 bases, the J end lost 0 bases, and 10 bases lay between the germline ends. The CDR3 covers 14 residues. Germline V gene lookup returns CDR1 SQVTM and CDR2 ANQGSEA. In DNA form, the CDR3 reads TGCAGCGTTGCTCTCCTTGGCTCTGGAAACACCATATATTTT. Amino acids: CSVALLGSGNTIYF. Together with reference TRBV29-1 and TRBJ1-3, the CDR3 gives the full variable domain: SAVISQKPSRDICQRGTSLTIQCQVDSQVTMMFWYRQQPGQSLTLIATANQGSEATYESGFVIDKFPISRPNLTFSTLTVSNMSPEDSSIYLCSVALLGSGNTIYFGEGSWLTVV.

This chain connects TRBV11-2 to TRBJ1-5; TRBD1 agrees at 8 bases. CDR1 is SGHAT, CDR2 FQNNGV, per germline. The CDR3 totals 14 residues. V shed 5 bases and J 5 bases; nucleotides not matched to a gene: 5. CDR3 sequence reads: CASSTTGVDQPQHF. The CDR3 DNA sequence: TGTGCCAGCAGCACGACAGGGGTTGATCAGCCCCAGCATTTT. The whole variable domain, remainder taken from reference TRBV11-2 and TRBJ1-5, is EAGVAQSPRYKIIEKRQSVAFWCNPISGHATLYWYQQILGQGPKLLIQFQNNGVVDDSQLPKDRFSAERLKGVDSTLKIQPAKLEDSAVYLCASSTTGVDQPQHFGDGTRLSIL.

This sequence joins TRBV5-1 and TRBJ1-1, with D maybe TRBD1 (5 bases). The CDR3 is 15 amino acids. Germline lookup yields CDR1 SGHRS and CDR2 YFSETQ. V gave up 0 bases and J gave up 3 bases, with 12 bases separating them. The chain's CDR3 is CASSLVGTVHTEAFF. The DNA of the CDR3 is TGCGCCAGCAGCTTGGTAGGGACGGTGCACACTGAAGCTTTCTTT.

This clonotype was counted a few times. The chain uses TRBV7-2 and TRBJ1-4, with 8 positions matching TRBD1. Trimming cost V 6 bases and J 8 bases; bases outside gene matches: 5. From germline, CDR1 is SGHTA and CDR2 FQGNSA. This CDR3 contains 13 residues. The CDR3 is CASSFGQGEKLFF. As DNA, the CDR3 is TGTGCCAGCAGTTTCGGACAGGGCGAAAAACTGTTTTTT.

In its sample, this clonotype was seen many times. This chain uses TRBV20-1 with TRBJ1-1; no clear D. Germline V lookup: CDR1 DFQATT, CDR2 SNEGSKA (reference sequence). The length of the CDR3 is 11 residues. The V end lost 0 bases, the J end lost 10 bases, and 9 bases lay between the germline ends. For the CDR3, the DNA is TGCAGTGCTAGAGAGGTGATGAGAGCTTTCTTT. This sequence encodes CSAREVMRAFF.

Comment on this clonotype: This sequence may be a read error, since a much larger clone differs from it by one base. The CDR3 DNA is TGCAGTGCTAGAGTGGCCAGGGGGCAGTCCCAGCATTTT. Amino acids: CSARVARGQSQHF. The genes are TRBV20-1 and TRBJ1-5, with TRBD1 matching over 8 bases. CDR1 is DFQATT and CDR2 is SNEGSKA in the germline V gene (reference sequence). V was pared by 1 base and J by 11 bases, with 7 bases of the junction left unmatched. There are 13 residues in the CDR3.

A note on this clonotype: Being one base from a much bigger clone, this may be a read error. CDR3: CASSLIAPLGQPYSGNTIYF. CDR3 sequence (DNA): TGTGCCAGCAGCTTAATAGCCCCCTTAGGACAGCCTTACTCTGGAAACACCATATATTTT. The V and J genes are TRBV11-2 and TRBJ1-3, with a tentative D call TRBD1 (6 bases). Between the trimmed V and J ends, which lost 2 bases and 0 bases, there was a span of 23 bases. There are 20 residues in the CDR3. Germline V gene lookup returns CDR1 SGHAT and CDR2 FQNNGV.

This clonotype has at least ten counts. V usage is TRBV12-3 or TRBV12-4 and J usage is TRBJ2-4, with 7 bases that match TRBD2. V trimming: 2 bases; J trimming: 5 bases; junction bases outside the gene matches: 6. This CDR3 contains 15 residues. This chain's CDR3 is CASSLWLAAENIQYF. CDR3 DNA: TGTGCCAGCAGTTTATGGCTAGCGGCCGAAAACATTCAGTACTTC.

This clonotype was detected ten times or more. The chain's CDR3 is CSVIRTGSVYEQFF. The CDR3 DNA is TGCAGCGTTATAAGGACAGGGAGTGTCTATGAGCAGTTCTTC. The rearrangement joins TRBV29-1 to TRBJ2-1, with TRBD1 identical over 8 bases. This CDR3 region has 14 residues. CDR1 and CDR2 (germline): SQVTM, ANQGSEA. The V segment lost 5 bases and the J segment 8 bases; nucleotides outside the gene matches: 11.

This clonotype appeared a few times. The rearrangement uses TRBV4-1 and TRBJ1-2, with D possibly TRBD1 on 5 matching bases. Germline CDR1 MGHRA, CDR2 YSYEKL. Deletions cut 1 base from V and 5 bases from J, with 14 bases between. The CDR3 is 15 amino acids. The CDR3 is CASSQVLAGPYGYTF. The CDR3 DNA follows: TGCGCCAGCAGCCAAGTTTTGGCAGGGCCGTATGGCTACACCTTC.

This clonotype was seen many times. The chain links TRBV6-1 to TRBJ2-2; tentative D call: TRBD2 (5 bases). The CDR3 has 13 amino acids. V lost 10 bases and J lost 10, with 19 bases in between. Per germline, CDR1 MNHNS and CDR2 SASEGT. This chain's CDR3 is CANRPLAGEELFF. In DNA, the CDR3 is TGTGCCAACAGACCATTGGCGGGTGAGGAGCTGTTTTTT.

This clonotype was seen many times. The genes are TRBV3-1 and TRBJ2-5; no definite D call. Germline CDR1 LGHDT, CDR2 YNNKEL (reference sequence). Trimming cost V 0 bases and J 5 bases, with 4 bases left between them. The CDR3 is made up of 12 amino acids. In nucleotides, the CDR3 is TGTGCCAGCAGCCAAGACAGGGAGACCCAGTACTTC. It codes for CASSQDRETQYF.